Listed here are 30 T cell receptor beta chains from one sample, sequenced in a study of blood T cell repertoires in COVID-19. Clones were sequenced by immunoSEQ multiplex PCR, and TCRdb holds only the in-frame ones, with some missing. The table shows approximately 240,000 clones, with just over 90% occurring only once. Specimen: PBMCs or T cells enriched from blood (not recorded which). These receptors originate from a woman between 18 and 29 years old who had recovered from COVID-19.

The rearrangement uses TRBV5-1 and TRBJ2-5, with 8 bases aligning to TRBD2. The germline CDR1 and CDR2 sequences are SGHRS and YFSETQ. CDR3 length equals 15 residues. V lost 1 base and J lost 1; bases outside the gene matches: 3. CDR3 nucleotides: TGCGCCAGCAGCTTGACTAGCGGCCCCCAAGAGACCCAGTACTTC. Translation gives CASSLTSGPQETQYF.

The CDR3 here is CASSQTGVHEQYF. Here the CDR3 DNA reads TGTGCCAGCTCTCAAACAGGGGTCCACGAGCAGTACTTC. This sequence joins TRBV6-5 and TRBJ2-7; 7 bases match TRBD1. J lost 5 bases, V lost 8 bases, and 9 bases had no gene match. Looked up from germline, CDR1 is MNHEY and CDR2 is SVGAGI. The CDR3 spans 13 residues.

This chain links TRBV5-5 with TRBJ1-1; 8 nucleotides align to TRBD1. This CDR3 is built from 16 residues. The J segment lost 3 bases and the V segment lost 1 base, leaving 8 bases of the junction unmatched. Germline lookup yields CDR1 SGHKS and CDR2 YYEKEE (reference sequence). CDR3 protein: CASSLSGQAWDTEAFF. DNA of the CDR3: TGTGCCAGCAGCTTGTCGGGACAGGCATGGGACACTGAAGCTTTCTTT.

This chain uses TRBV5-1 with TRBJ2-7, with D perhaps matching TRBD1 (5 bases). V was pared by 4 bases and J by 2 bases, with 7 bases between. The CDR3 is made up of 12 amino acids. Per the germline V gene, CDR1 is SGHRS and CDR2 is YFSETQ. The CDR3 DNA reads as TGCGCCAGCAGCCCAGGGACCTACGAGCAGTACTTC. It codes for CASSPGTYEQYF.

The V call is TRBV5-1, the J call TRBJ2-7; 7 bases match TRBD1. CDR3 length: 14 amino acids. Germline V lookup: CDR1 SGHRS, CDR2 YFSETQ. With V trimmed by 4 bases and J by 0 bases, 4 bases remained unmatched. Written as DNA, the CDR3 is TGCGCCAGCAGCCTGACAGGGAGCTCCTACGAGCAGTACTTC. Its translation: CASSLTGSSYEQYF. The full variable domain, with the rest looked up from reference TRBV5-1 and TRBJ2-7, is KAGVTQTPRYLIKTRGQQVTLSCSPISGHRSVSWYQQTPGQGLQFLFEYFSETQRNKGNFPGRFSGRQFSNSRSEMNVSTLELGDSALYLCASSLTGSSYEQYFGPGTRLTVT.

The chain employs TRBV7-2 and TRBJ1-4, with 9 bases that match TRBD1. Germline loops: CDR1 SGHTA, CDR2 FQGNSA. The CDR3 has 14 residues. V lost 5 bases, J lost 4 bases, and 2 bases stayed unmatched. The CDR3 here is CASSQTGGNEKLFF. The CDR3 bases are TGTGCCAGCAGCCAGACAGGGGGTAATGAAAAACTGTTTTTT.

This clone was recorded once. The chain is built from TRBV10-3 and TRBJ2-7; TRBD1 is a possible D gene (7 bases). Germline CDR1 ENHRY, CDR2 SYGVKD. CDR3 size: 15 residues. Deletions cut 7 bases from V and 0 bases from J, with 16 bases between. The CDR3 sequence: CAINQGGTASYEQYF. CDR3 nucleotide sequence: TGTGCCATCAATCAAGGGGGGACAGCCTCCTACGAGCAGTACTTC.

A single count supports this clone. This chain connects TRBV19 to TRBJ1-4, with TRBD1 as a possible D gene (6 bases). CDR3 size: 15 residues. Germline CDR1 and CDR2: LNHDA and SQIVND (reference sequence). V was cut by 4 bases and J by 8 bases, with 17 bases left in between. CDR3 nucleotide sequence: TGTGCCAGTAGTACCATACAGGGAGCGGGGGAAAAACTGTTTTTT. It translates to CASSTIQGAGEKLFF.

V usage is TRBV4-2 and J usage is TRBJ1-3; maybe TRBD1 (5 bases). The CDR3 length is 16 residues. The V end lost 1 base, the J end lost 6 bases, and 16 bases lay between the germline ends. Per germline, CDR1 LGHNA and CDR2 YNFKEQ. The CDR3 loop is CASSQGGGWSENTIYF. The DNA for the CDR3 is TGTGCCAGCAGCCAAGGTGGGGGGTGGTCAGAAAACACCATATATTTT.

The rearrangement joins TRBV5-6 to TRBJ2-7; 9 bases match TRBD2. J gave up 4 bases and V 0 bases, and 8 bases lay outside the gene matches. The CDR3 runs to 16 residues. Germline V lookup: CDR1 SGHDT, CDR2 YYEEEE. CDR3 sequence reads: CASSLAGSGLAYEQYF. In DNA, the CDR3 is TGTGCCAGCAGCTTGGCAGGGTCGGGACTAGCTTACGAGCAGTACTTC.

This sequence joins TRBV11-3 and TRBJ2-1, with TRBD2 matching 11 bases. The CDR3 is made up of 16 amino acids. From germline, CDR1 is SGHNT and CDR2 YENEEA. V dropped 5 bases and J dropped 4; count of bases not matched to a gene: 7. The CDR3: CASSPMTSGTYNEQFF. DNA of the CDR3: TGTGCCAGCAGCCCAATGACTAGCGGGACGTACAATGAGCAGTTCTTC.

This clone has only one observation. The rearrangement joins TRBV7-9 to TRBJ2-2; D not resolved. Germline CDR1 SEHNR, CDR2 FQNEAQ (reference sequence). V was trimmed by 5 bases and J by 6 bases, leaving 7 bases between them. The CDR3 is 12 amino acids. Here the CDR3 DNA reads TGTGCCAGCAGCCCCTCCCCCGGGGAGCTGTTTTTT. Its translation is CASSPSPGELFF.

This clone was recorded only once. The genes are TRBV5-1 and TRBJ1-3; D remains ambiguous. Looked up from germline, CDR1 is SGHRS and CDR2 is YFSETQ. Trimming left V 0 bases short and J 2 bases short, with 6 bases between. This CDR3 region has 14 residues. CDR3 bases: TGCGCCAGCAGCTTGGGAGGGACTGGAAACACCATATATTTT. Translating gives CASSLGGTGNTIYF.

The rearrangement joins TRBV7-2 to TRBJ2-7; TRBD1 matches 11 bases. Looked up from germline, CDR1 is SGHTA and CDR2 is FQGNSA. The CDR3 contains 14 residues. The V and J ends lost 3 bases and 2 bases, in that order; junction bases with no gene match: 0. The DNA of the CDR3 is TGTGCCAGCAGCTTGGACAGGGGGCCCTACGAGCAGTACTTC. This encodes CASSLDRGPYEQYF. The whole variable domain, filled in from reference TRBV7-2 and TRBJ2-7, reads GAGVSQSPSNKVTEKGKDVELRCDPISGHTALYWYRQSLGQGLEFLIYFQGNSAPDKSGLPSDRFSAERTGGSVSTLTIQRTQQEDSAVYLCASSLDRGPYEQYFGPGTRLTVT.

The rearrangement links TRBV5-8 to TRBJ1-1; 8 nucleotides align to TRBD1. Germline trimming cut 4 bases from V and 3 bases from J; bases unmatched to any gene: 2. The CDR3 consists of 13 residues. Looked up from germline, CDR1 is SGHTS and CDR2 is YDEGEE. CDR3 nucleotides: TGTGCCAGCAGCCCGGACAGGGACACTGAAGCTTTCTTT. Translated: CASSPDRDTEAFF.

This chain joins TRBV13 and TRBJ2-6, with D possibly matching TRBD1 (6 bases). The V gene lost 5 bases and the J gene lost 0 bases, with 11 bases spanning the gap. CDR3 length: 16 residues. Germline V gene lookup returns CDR1 PRHDT and CDR2 FYEKMQ (reference sequence). CDR3 coding DNA: TGTGCCAGCAGCCTGACAGGACCCTCTGGGGCCAACGTCCTGACTTTC. Protein sequence: CASSLTGPSGANVLTF.

CDR3 region: CASSVTIRGAKETQYF. CDR3 coding DNA: TGTGCCAGCAGCGTAACTATTCGGGGGGCCAAAGAGACCCAGTACTTC. The chain links TRBV9 to TRBJ2-5, with D possibly TRBD2 on 7 matching bases. V was shortened by 1 base and J by 3 bases, with 16 bases between the two germline ends. The V gene's germline CDR1 is SGDLS and CDR2 YYNGEE. The CDR3 covers 16 residues.

The chain has TRBV7-2 and TRBJ2-1, with 7 positions matching TRBD1. CDR3 length equals 15 residues. Germline V gives CDR1 SGHTA, CDR2 FQGNSA. V trimming: 2 bases; J trimming: 5 bases; junction bases outside the gene matches: 6. DNA of the CDR3: TGTGCCAGCAGCTTAATGGGACAGAGCAACAATGAGCAGTTCTTC. Encoded protein: CASSLMGQSNNEQFF. The full variable domain, its missing parts supplied by reference TRBV7-2 and TRBJ2-1, is GAGVSQSPSNKVTEKGKDVELRCDPISGHTALYWYRQSLGQGLEFLIYFQGNSAPDKSGLPSDRFSAERTGGSVSTLTIQRTQQEDSAVYLCASSLMGQSNNEQFFGPGTRLTVL.

This clone was counted once. The sample holds other DNA sequences that translate to the same CDR3. The chain recombines TRBV5-5 with TRBJ1-2; 7 bases fit TRBD1. The junction had 1 base not matched to a gene; V was cut back by 0 bases and J by 2 bases. Germline V lookup: CDR1 SGHKS, CDR2 YYEKEE (reference sequence). The CDR3 extends over 14 amino acids. The CDR3 nucleotides read TGTGCCAGCAGCTTGGAACAGGGGAACTATGGCTACACCTTC. It codes for CASSLEQGNYGYTF.

This chain links TRBV15 with TRBJ2-1; 8 bases map to TRBD2. The germline V gene has CDR1 LNHNV and CDR2 YYDKDF (reference sequence). Trimming removed 8 bases from V and 2 bases from J; junction bases left unmatched: 5. The CDR3 is made up of 14 amino acids. The CDR3 coding sequence is TGTGCCACCGAGGGCGGGGGGCCCTACAATGAGCAGTTCTTC. Amino acids: CATEGGGPYNEQFF.

V is TRBV5-1 and J is TRBJ2-7; D unclear. Germline V gene data show CDR1 as SGHRS and CDR2 as YFSETQ. CDR3 size: 14 residues. V was trimmed by 0 bases and J by 7 bases, leaving 14 bases between them. The CDR3 spells CASSLAGVQGEQYF. CDR3 nucleotide sequence: TGCGCCAGCAGCTTGGCCGGAGTCCAAGGTGAGCAGTACTTC.

The chain has TRBV5-1 and TRBJ2-1; D possibly corresponds to TRBD2 (5 bases). Between the trimmed V and J ends, which lost 0 bases and 9 bases, there was a span of 19 bases. Germline V CDR1 and CDR2: SGHRS, YFSETQ. The CDR3 sequence is 16 residues long. The CDR3 region is CASSLGRGRRDSEQFF. The CDR3 region has the DNA TGCGCCAGCAGCTTGGGTCGAGGGCGCCGGGATAGTGAGCAGTTCTTC. Together with reference TRBV5-1 and TRBJ2-1, the CDR3 gives the full variable domain: KAGVTQTPRYLIKTRGQQVTLSCSPISGHRSVSWYQQTPGQGLQFLFEYFSETQRNKGNFPGRFSGRQFSNSRSEMNVSTLELGDSALYLCASSLGRGRRDSEQFFGPGTRLTVL.

The J gene is TRBJ1-1, the V gene TRBV11-2, with TRBD1 matching over 7 bases. Germline CDR1 and CDR2: SGHAT and FQNNGV. J lost 4 bases, V lost 1 base, and 3 bases had no gene match. The CDR3 is 14 amino acids. The CDR3 reads CASSLVQGSTEAFF. The DNA for the CDR3 is TGTGCCAGCAGCTTAGTACAGGGGAGCACTGAAGCTTTCTTT.

The chain uses TRBV5-1 and TRBJ2-1, with D possibly TRBD1 on 8 matching bases. The CDR3 runs 17 residues. V dropped 1 base and J dropped 5 bases, with 19 bases sitting between them. Germline values: CDR1 SGHRS, CDR2 YFSETQ. As DNA, the CDR3 is TGCGCCAGCAGCTTGAGGCAGGGGGCGGGAGTCAACAATGAGCAGTTCTTC. As protein: CASSLRQGAGVNNEQFF.

The chain couples TRBV12-5 to TRBJ1-4; TRBD1 is a possible D gene (5 bases). The V gene lost 7 bases and the J gene lost 1 base, with 7 bases spanning the gap. The CDR3 is 13 amino acids. Germline lookup yields CDR1 LGHNT and CDR2 FRNRAP. The CDR3 reads CASEGETNEKLFF. The CDR3 region has the DNA TGTGCTAGTGAAGGGGAAACTAATGAAAAACTGTTTTTT.

The chain has TRBV5-5 and TRBJ2-1; 8 positions match TRBD2. The CDR3 is 15 amino acids. Germline values: CDR1 SGHKS, CDR2 YYEKEE (reference sequence). J was trimmed by 2 bases and V by 2 bases; bases with no gene match: 3. The CDR3 protein is CASSFGREAYNEQFF. The CDR3 DNA reads TGTGCCAGCAGCTTTGGGCGGGAGGCCTACAATGAGCAGTTCTTC. Complete variable domain (other parts from reference TRBV5-5 and TRBJ2-1): DAGVTQSPTHLIKTRGQQVTLRCSPISGHKSVSWYQQVLGQGPQFIFQYYEKEERGRGNFPDRFSARQFPNYSSELNVNALLLGDSALYLCASSFGREAYNEQFFGPGTRLTVL.

This chain links TRBV28 with TRBJ2-1; tentative D call: TRBD2 (6 bases). V was shortened by 4 bases and J by 6 bases, with 10 bases between the two germline ends. The CDR3 loop spans 13 amino acids. The V gene's germline CDR1 is MDHEN and CDR2 SYDVKM. CDR3 sequence: CASSSTSPNEQFF. The CDR3, as DNA: TGTGCCAGCAGTTCCACTAGCCCCAATGAGCAGTTCTTC. Full variable domain (missing parts from reference TRBV28 and TRBJ2-1): DVKVTQSSRYLVKRTGEKVFLECVQDMDHENMFWYRQDPGLGLRLIYFSYDVKMKEKGDIPEGYSVSREKKERFSLILESASTNQTSMYLCASSSTSPNEQFFGPGTRLTVL.

The V gene is TRBV18, the J gene TRBJ2-7; tentative D call: TRBD2 (7 bases). This CDR3 is 13 amino acids long. In germline, CDR1 is KGHSH, CDR2 LQKENI. Trimming stripped 6 bases from V and 4 bases from J, with 13 bases between. CDR3 sequence: CASSPGGLYEQYF. The CDR3 DNA is TGTGCCAGCTCCCCCGGGGGGCTTTACGAGCAGTACTTC.

The rearrangement uses TRBV7-9 and TRBJ2-3, with TRBD2 matching over 8 bases. Germline V gene sequence: CDR1 SEHNR, CDR2 FQNEAQ (reference sequence). The V and J ends lost 2 bases and 2 bases, in that order; junction bases with no gene match: 6. The CDR3 extends over 16 amino acids. CDR3 DNA sequence: TGTGCCAGCAGCTTAACCACTAGCGGCCACACAGATACGCAGTATTTT. The encoded protein is CASSLTTSGHTDTQYF.

This sequence joins TRBV7-3 and TRBJ2-2; tentative D call: TRBD1 (5 bases). The V end was cut by 6 bases, the J end by 2 bases, with 10 bases between. CDR1 and CDR2 from the germline V gene are SGHTA and FQGTGA. This CDR3 has 14 residues. The CDR3 spells CASRGAANTGELFF. CDR3 coding DNA: TGTGCCAGCAGAGGGGCGGCTAACACCGGGGAGCTGTTTTTT.